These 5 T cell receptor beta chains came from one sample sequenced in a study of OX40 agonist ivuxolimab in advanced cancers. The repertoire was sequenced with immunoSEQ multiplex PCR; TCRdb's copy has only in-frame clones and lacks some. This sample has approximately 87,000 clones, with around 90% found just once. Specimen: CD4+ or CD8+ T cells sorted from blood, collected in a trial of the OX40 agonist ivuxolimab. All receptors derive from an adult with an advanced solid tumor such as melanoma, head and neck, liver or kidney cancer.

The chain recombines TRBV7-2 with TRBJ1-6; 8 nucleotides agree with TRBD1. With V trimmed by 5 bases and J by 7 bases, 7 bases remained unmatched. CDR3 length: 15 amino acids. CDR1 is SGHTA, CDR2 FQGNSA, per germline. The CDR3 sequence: CASSPGPGGNSPLHF. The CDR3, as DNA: TGTGCCAGCAGCCCCGGGCCAGGGGGCAATTCACCCCTCCACTTT. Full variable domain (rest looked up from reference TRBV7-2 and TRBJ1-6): GAGVSQSPSNKVTEKGKDVELRCDPISGHTALYWYRQSLGQGLEFLIYFQGNSAPDKSGLPSDRFSAERTGGSVSTLTIQRTQQEDSAVYLCASSPGPGGNSPLHFGNGTRLTVT.

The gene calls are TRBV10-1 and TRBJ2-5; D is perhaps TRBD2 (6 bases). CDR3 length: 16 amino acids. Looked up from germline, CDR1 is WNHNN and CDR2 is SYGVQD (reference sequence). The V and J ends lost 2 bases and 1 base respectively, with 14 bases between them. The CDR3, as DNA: TGCGCCAGCAGTGAGATTCGGGGACTGAGCCAAGAGACCCAGTACTTC. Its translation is CASSEIRGLSQETQYF.

The CDR3 here is CASSQDGTGFNEQFF. The CDR3 bases are TGCGCCAGCAGCCAAGACGGGACAGGGTTTAATGAGCAGTTCTTC. The V call is TRBV4-3, the J call TRBJ2-1, with 9 positions matching TRBD1. The V gene end was trimmed by 0 bases and the J gene end by 7 bases; junction bases not matched to a gene: 4. The CDR3 totals 15 residues. Germline V gene lookup returns CDR1 LGHNA and CDR2 YSLEER.

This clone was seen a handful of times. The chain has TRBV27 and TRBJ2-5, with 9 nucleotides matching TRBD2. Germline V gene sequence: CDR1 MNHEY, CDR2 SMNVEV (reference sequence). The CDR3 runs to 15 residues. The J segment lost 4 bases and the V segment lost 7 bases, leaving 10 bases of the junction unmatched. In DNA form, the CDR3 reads TGTGCCAGCACCGATTTGACTAGCGGTGGAGAGACCCAGTACTTC. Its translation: CASTDLTSGGETQYF.

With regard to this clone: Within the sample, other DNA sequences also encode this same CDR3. The CDR3 coding sequence is TGTGCCAGCAGCGTAGGGGGTGAGCAGTTCTTC. It specifies CASSVGGEQFF. The chain carries TRBV9 and TRBJ2-1; no clear D. The CDR3 extends over 11 amino acids. CDR1 SGDLS and CDR2 YYNGEE come from the germline V gene. V was pared by 0 bases and J by 9 bases, with 4 bases between.